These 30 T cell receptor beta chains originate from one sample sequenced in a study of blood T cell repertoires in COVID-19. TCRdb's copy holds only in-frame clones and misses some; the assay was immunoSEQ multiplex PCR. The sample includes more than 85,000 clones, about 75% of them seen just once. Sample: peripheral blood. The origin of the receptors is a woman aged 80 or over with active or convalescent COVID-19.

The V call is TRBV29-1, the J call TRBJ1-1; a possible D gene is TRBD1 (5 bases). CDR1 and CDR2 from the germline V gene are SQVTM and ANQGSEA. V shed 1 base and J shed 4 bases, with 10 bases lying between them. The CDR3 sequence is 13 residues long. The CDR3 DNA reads TGCAGCGTTGAAGTCAGGGTTTCCACTGAAGCTTTCTTT. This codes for CSVEVRVSTEAFF.

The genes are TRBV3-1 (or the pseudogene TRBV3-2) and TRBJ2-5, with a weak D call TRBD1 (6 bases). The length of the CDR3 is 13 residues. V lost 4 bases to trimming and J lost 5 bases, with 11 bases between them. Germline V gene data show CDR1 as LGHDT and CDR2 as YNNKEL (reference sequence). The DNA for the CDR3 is TGTGCCAGCAGCCCCAGGGGAGCGGAGACCCAGTACTTC. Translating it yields CASSPRGAETQYF.

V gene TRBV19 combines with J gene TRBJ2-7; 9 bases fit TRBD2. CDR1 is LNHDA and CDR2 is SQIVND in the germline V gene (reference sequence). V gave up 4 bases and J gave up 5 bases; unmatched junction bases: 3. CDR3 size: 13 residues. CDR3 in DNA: TGTGCCAGTAGTACAAGACTAGCGGACGAGCAGTACTTC. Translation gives CASSTRLADEQYF.

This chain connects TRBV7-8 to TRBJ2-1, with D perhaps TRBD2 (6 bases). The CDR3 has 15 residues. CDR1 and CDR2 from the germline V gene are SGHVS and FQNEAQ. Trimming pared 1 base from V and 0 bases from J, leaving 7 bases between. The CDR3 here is CASSLEEGSYNEQFF. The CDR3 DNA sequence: TGTGCCAGCAGCTTAGAGGAGGGCTCCTACAATGAGCAGTTCTTC.

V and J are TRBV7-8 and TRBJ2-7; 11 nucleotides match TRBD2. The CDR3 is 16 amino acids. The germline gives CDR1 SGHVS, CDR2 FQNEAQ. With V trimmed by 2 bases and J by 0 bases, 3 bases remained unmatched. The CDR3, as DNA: TGTGCCAGCAGCTTAACGGGACTAGCGGTCTCCTACGAGCAGTACTTC. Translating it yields CASSLTGLAVSYEQYF.

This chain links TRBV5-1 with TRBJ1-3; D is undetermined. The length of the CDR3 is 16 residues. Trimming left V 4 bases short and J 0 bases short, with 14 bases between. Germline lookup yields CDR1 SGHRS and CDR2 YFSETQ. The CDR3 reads CASSKRDMSSGNTIYF. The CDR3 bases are TGCGCCAGCAGCAAAAGAGACATGAGCTCTGGAAACACCATATATTTT.

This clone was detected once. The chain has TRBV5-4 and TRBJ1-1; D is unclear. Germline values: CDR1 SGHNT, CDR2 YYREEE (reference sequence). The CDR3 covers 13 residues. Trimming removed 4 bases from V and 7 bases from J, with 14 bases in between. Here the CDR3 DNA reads TGTGCCAGCAGCAACGGAGGCGGGGTTGAAGCTTTCTTT. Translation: CASSNGGGVEAFF.

The CDR3 region is CASSAFRDSSYEQYF. Here the CDR3 DNA reads TGTGCCAGCTCAGCCTTCCGGGACTCCTCCTACGAGCAGTACTTC. V usage is TRBV18 and J usage is TRBJ2-7; perhaps TRBD2 as D (6 bases). Germline V lookup: CDR1 KGHSH, CDR2 LQKENI. V lost 5 bases, J lost 0 bases, and 14 bases lay in between. The CDR3 length is 15 residues. Complete variable domain (other parts from reference TRBV18 and TRBJ2-7): NAGVMQNPRHLVRRRGQEARLRCSPMKGHSHVYWYRQLPEEGLKFMVYLQKENIIDESGMPKERFSAEFPKEGPSILRIQQVVRGDSAAYFCASSAFRDSSYEQYFGPGTRLTVT.

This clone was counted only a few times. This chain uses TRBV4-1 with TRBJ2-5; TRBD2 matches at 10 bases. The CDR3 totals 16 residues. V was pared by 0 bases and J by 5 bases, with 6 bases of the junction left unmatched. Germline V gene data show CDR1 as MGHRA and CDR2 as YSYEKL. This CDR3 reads CASSQDQREGWETQYF. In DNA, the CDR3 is TGCGCCAGCAGCCAAGATCAGCGGGAGGGCTGGGAGACCCAGTACTTC.

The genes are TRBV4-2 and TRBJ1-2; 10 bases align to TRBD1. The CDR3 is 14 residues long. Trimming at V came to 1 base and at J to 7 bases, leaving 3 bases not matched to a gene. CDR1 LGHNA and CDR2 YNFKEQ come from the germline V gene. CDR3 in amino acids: CASSQGQGATGYTF. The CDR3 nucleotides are TGTGCCAGCAGCCAAGGACAGGGGGCTACTGGCTACACCTTC.

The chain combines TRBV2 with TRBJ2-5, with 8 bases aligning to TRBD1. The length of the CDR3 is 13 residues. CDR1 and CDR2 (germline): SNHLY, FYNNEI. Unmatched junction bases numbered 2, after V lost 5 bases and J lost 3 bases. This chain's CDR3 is CASSLTGEETQYF. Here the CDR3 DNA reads TGTGCCAGCAGTCTGACAGGGGAAGAGACCCAGTACTTC.

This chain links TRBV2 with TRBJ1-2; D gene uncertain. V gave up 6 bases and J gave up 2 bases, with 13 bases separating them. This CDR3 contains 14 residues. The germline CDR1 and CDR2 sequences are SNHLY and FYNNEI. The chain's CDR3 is CASSVHQKNYGYTF. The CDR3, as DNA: TGTGCCAGCAGCGTACACCAGAAAAACTATGGCTACACCTTC. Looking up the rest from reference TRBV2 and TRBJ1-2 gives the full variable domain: EPEVTQTPSHQVTQMGQEVILRCVPISNHLYFYWYRQILGQKVEFLVSFYNNEISEKSEIFDDQFSVERPDGSNFTLKIRSTKLEDSAMYFCASSVHQKNYGYTFGSGTRLTVV.

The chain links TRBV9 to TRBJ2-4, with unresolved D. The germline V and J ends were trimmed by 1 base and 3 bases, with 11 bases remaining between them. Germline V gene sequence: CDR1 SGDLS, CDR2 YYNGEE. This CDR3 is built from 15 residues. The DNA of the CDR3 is TGTGCCAGCAGCGTAAGTAGTCCCGACAAAAACATTCAGTACTTC. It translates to CASSVSSPDKNIQYF. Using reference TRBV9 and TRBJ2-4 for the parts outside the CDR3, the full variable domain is DSGVTQTPKHLITATGQRVTLRCSPRSGDLSVYWYQQSLDQGLQFLIQYYNGEERAKGNILERFSAQQFPDLHSELNLSSLELGDSALYFCASSVSSPDKNIQYFGAGTRLSVL.

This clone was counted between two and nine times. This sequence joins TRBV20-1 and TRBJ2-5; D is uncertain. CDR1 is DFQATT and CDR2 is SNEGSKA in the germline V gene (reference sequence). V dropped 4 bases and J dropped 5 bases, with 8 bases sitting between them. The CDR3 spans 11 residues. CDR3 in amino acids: CSAIFSETQYF. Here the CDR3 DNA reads TGCAGTGCTATATTTTCGGAGACCCAGTACTTC.

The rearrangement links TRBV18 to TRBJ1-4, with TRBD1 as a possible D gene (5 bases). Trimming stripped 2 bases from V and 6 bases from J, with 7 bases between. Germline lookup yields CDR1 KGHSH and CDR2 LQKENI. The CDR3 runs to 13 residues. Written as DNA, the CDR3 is TGTGCCAGCTCACCAGGGGGGGATGAAAAACTGTTTTTT. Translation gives CASSPGGDEKLFF.

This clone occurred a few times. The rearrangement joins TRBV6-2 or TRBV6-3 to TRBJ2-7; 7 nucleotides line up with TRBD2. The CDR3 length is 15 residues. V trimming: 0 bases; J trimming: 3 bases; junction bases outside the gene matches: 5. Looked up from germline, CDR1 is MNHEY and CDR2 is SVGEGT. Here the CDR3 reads CASSYSPGLDYEQYF. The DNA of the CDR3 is TGTGCCAGCAGTTACTCCCCCGGACTAGACTACGAGCAGTACTTC.

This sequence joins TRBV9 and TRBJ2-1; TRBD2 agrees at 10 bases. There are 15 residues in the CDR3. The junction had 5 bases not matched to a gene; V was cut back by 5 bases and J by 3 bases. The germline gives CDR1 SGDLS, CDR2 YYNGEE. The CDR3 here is CASSLTSGNYNEQFF. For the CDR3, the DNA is TGTGCCAGCAGTCTTACTAGCGGGAACTACAATGAGCAGTTCTTC.

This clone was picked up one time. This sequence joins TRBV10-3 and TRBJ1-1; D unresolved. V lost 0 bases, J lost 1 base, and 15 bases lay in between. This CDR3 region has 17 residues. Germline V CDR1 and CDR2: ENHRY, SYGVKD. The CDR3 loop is CAISESMGRQANTEAFF. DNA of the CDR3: TGTGCCATCAGTGAGTCGATGGGCCGTCAAGCGAACACTGAAGCTTTCTTT.

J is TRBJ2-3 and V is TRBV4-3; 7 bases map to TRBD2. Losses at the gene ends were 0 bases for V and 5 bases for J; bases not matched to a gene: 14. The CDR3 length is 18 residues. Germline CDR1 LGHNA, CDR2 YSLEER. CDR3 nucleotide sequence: TGCGCCAGCAGCCAAGATATTTCTTATTCGGCGGGAGTAGATACGCAGTATTTT. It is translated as CASSQDISYSAGVDTQYF.

CDR3 DNA sequence: TGTGCCAGCACCCCACGGGGGGTTTGGGCGCCCCAGCATTTT. It encodes CASTPRGVWAPQHF. The chain combines TRBV5-8 with TRBJ1-5; the D gene is possibly TRBD1 (5 bases). Per germline, CDR1 SGHTS and CDR2 YDEGEE. V was cut by 6 bases and J by 9 bases, with 19 bases left in between. This CDR3 has 14 residues.

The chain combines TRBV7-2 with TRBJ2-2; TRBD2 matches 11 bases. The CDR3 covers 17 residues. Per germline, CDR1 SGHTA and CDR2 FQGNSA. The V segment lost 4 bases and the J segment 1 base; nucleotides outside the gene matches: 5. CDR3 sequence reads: CASSSAGLAGNTGELFF. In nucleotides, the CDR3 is TGTGCCAGCAGCTCCGCCGGACTAGCGGGGAACACCGGGGAGCTGTTTTTT.

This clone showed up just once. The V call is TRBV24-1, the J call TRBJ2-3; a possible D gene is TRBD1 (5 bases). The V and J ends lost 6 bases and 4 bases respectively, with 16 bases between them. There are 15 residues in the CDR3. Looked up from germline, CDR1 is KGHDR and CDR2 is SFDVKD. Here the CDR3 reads CATSRSGSGADTQYF. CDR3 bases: TGTGCCACCAGTCGGTCAGGGTCGGGCGCAGATACGCAGTATTTT.

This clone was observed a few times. DNA of the CDR3: TGTGCCAGCTCACCATACACAGGCCCCGAGCAGTACTTC. Its translation: CASSPYTGPEQYF. The rearrangement links TRBV18 to TRBJ2-7; weak D call: TRBD1 (5 bases). The CDR3 has 13 residues. Germline CDR1 is KGHSH and CDR2 is LQKENI. With 2 bases removed from V and 6 bases from J, the gap between germline ends came to 11 bases.

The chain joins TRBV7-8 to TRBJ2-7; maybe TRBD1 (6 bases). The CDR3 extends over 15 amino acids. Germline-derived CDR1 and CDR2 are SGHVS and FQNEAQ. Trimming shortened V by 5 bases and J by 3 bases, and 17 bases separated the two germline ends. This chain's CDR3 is CASSLPRDRFYEQYF. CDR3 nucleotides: TGTGCCAGCAGCCTCCCTAGAGACAGGTTCTACGAGCAGTACTTC.

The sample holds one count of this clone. CDR3 residues: CASTDRAANEKLFF. CDR3 in DNA: TGTGCCAGCACCGACAGGGCGGCTAATGAAAAACTGTTTTTT. V usage is TRBV2 and J usage is TRBJ1-4; 7 bases fit TRBD1. V dropped 7 bases and J dropped 3; count of bases not matched to a gene: 5. Looked up from germline, CDR1 is SNHLY and CDR2 is FYNNEI. This CDR3 spans 14 amino acids.

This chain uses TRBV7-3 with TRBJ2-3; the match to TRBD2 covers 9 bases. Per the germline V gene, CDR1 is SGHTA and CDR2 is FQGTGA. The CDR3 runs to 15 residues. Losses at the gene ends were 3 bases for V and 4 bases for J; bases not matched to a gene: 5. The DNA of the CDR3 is TGTGCCAGCAGCTTGCAGACTAGCGGAGCAGATACGCAGTATTTT. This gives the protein CASSLQTSGADTQYF.

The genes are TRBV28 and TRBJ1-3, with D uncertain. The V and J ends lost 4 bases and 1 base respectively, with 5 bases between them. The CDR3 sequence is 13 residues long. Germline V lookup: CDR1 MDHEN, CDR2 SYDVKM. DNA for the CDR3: TGTGCCAGCAGTTCCTCTTCTGGAAACACCATATATTTT. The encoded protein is CASSSSSGNTIYF.

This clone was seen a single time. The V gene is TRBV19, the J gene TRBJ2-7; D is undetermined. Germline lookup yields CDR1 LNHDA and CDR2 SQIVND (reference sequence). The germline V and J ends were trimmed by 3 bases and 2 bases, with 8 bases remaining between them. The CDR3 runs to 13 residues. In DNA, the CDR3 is TGTGCCAGTAGTATGAACACAGCCTACGAGCAGTACTTC. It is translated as CASSMNTAYEQYF.

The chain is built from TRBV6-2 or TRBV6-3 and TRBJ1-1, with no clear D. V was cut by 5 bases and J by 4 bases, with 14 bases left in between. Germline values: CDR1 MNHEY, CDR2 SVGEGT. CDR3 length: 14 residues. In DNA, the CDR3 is TGTGCCAGCAGTCTCCGCCCCCTCGGCACTGAAGCTTTCTTT. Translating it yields CASSLRPLGTEAFF.

The CDR3 sequence: CASSQDLGREAGYTF. CDR3 DNA sequence: TGCGCCAGCAGCCAAGATCTAGGCAGGGAAGCTGGCTACACCTTC. The V and J genes are TRBV4-3 and TRBJ1-2; TRBD1 might be the D (5 bases). This CDR3 is 15 amino acids long. V lost 0 bases, J lost 7 bases, and 15 bases lay in between. CDR1 and CDR2 from the germline V gene are LGHNA and YSLEER.